This T cell receptor (beta chain) was sequenced in a study of neurological immune-mediated disorders (dated by TCRdb to between 2018 and 2021). In terms of the full investigation: Peripheral blood TCR-beta repertoires from patients with HTLV-I-associated myelopathy (HAM/TSP), patients with multiple sclerosis, and healthy controls were compared in the study using UMI-based sequencing. The approximately 110 TCR-beta libraries included longitudinal samples, technical triplicates and paired sorted CD4+ and CD8+ T-cell subsets alongside PBMC samples. Longitudinal HAM/TSP and healthy donors had 3 time-points each (about 3-45 month intervals). The cohort comprised 68 subjects: approximately 15 HAM/TSP patients, 35 or so multiple sclerosis patients and approximately 20 healthy controls.

This specimen's time point label, interpreted: longitudinal time-point 1 (baseline). Healthy controls were blood bank volunteers in Maryland, USA. Unsorted PBMC libraries were generated from 2 million PBMCs stored in RNAlater at -80 °C until RNA extraction. PBMCs were separated from peripheral blood using Ficoll-Hypaque density gradient centrifugation and then cryopreserved in liquid nitrogen. cDNA was synthesized by template-switch 5'RACE using a primer with a 10-nucleotide random unique molecular identifier that tagged each TCR transcript. Over 180 million TCR-beta sequences, covering 15-18 subjects, were produced in each sequencing run. The RNeasy kit was used to extract total RNA. The KAPA Real-time Library Amplification kit was used to amplify TCR-beta VDJ regions with primers targeting the TCR constant region and the 5'RACE anchor. A first PCR added sample indexes and Illumina adaptors, after which a second PCR increased the library yield. The roughly 650 bp TCR product was size-selected on a 2% E-gel SizeSelection system after Ampure bead purification. Before pooling, library quality was checked on a Bioanalyzer, concentration was measured with Qubit, and libraries were quantified with the Kapa Library Quantification kit. Paired-end 2 x 150 bp sequencing of the libraries was performed on an Illumina HiSeq 2500. To increase sequence diversity, roughly 24-31% phiX was spiked into each library pool. From the authors' description of their analysis: Quality-filtered reads were processed with the UMI-based MiGEC pipeline, and over 90% of raw TCR sequences were removed by the MiGEC pipeline during error correction. IMGT germline references were used for alignment of VDJ genes, and clonotypes were defined by a unique CDR3 amino acid sequence together with V-J genes. Clonal expansion, Shannon diversity and CDR3 relatedness were evaluated with VDJtools (CalcPairwiseDistances, ClusterSamples), while phylogenetic trees were built in CLCbio workbench. Clones with at least 8 unique UMIs were defined as expanded, with this threshold being based on coefficient-of-variation modelling across technical triplicates. In TCRdb, the public reads were trimmed at Q25 with fastp and aligned with MiXCR, with productive beta chains retained. Rows are unified per CDR3 protein, each entry keeping the most common DNA and genes. The V and J calls shown here were made by TCRdb, not taken from the authors' results. In all, the sample holds approximately 70,000 distinct CDR3 sequences, and roughly a tenth of those were seen once. Of the sample, approximately 9.5% is held by the ten largest clones.

Inclusive of the bounding cysteine and phenylalanine, the CDR3 is 13 residues long. Only the CDR3 part of the read is kept: 39 bases, read in frame from the first base. At the junction V is shortened by 0 bases and J by 6 bases, with 5 bases in between. Reading the germline V gene gives CDR1 MRHNA and CDR2 SNTAGT. Overall results and qualifications from the work: Across subjects, expanded clones never shared an identical CDR3 amino acid sequence, which suggests that the TCR-beta repertoires in every group were private. TCR clonal expansion was greatest in HAM/TSP patients and smallest in MS patients, who ranked below even healthy controls.

As for this clonotype: The antigen this receptor binds is unknown. Base qualities are not at hand, and no much larger clone is one base apart.

Sequenced sample: PBMCs. The V and J segments used are TRBV6-4 and TRBJ2-2, with the D gene too uncertain to name. This receptor was taken from a man aged 25-45 years in good health. The nucleotide sequence reads TGTGCCAGCAGTGACTCTTCGCCCGGGGAGCTGTTTTTT. This is translated as CASSDSSPGELFF.